Listed below are T cell receptor beta chains from one sample, sequenced in a study of siplizumab effects on memory and regulatory T cells. This table comes from immunoSEQ multiplex PCR, and its TCRdb copy is limited to in-frame clones, with some not included. The top ten clones hold roughly 5.6% of a sample with 7,700 or so clones, about two fifths of them seen once. The antigens for these receptors are not known. Sequencing input: CFSE-low (dividing) CD8+ T cells sorted from an allogeneic mixed lymphocyte reaction. The receptors originated from a human donor in good health; the cells came from an allogeneic mixed lymphocyte reaction. Both conserved end residues are part of each CDR3. The D gene is left open where the match is weak. Clone size is given for some rows only: seen once, a few or many times, or a class if the clone is expanded.

cdr3_aa cdr3_nt v_call clone_size d_call j_call
CASSLTAYEQYF TGTGCCAGCAGCTTAACAGCCTACGAGCAGTACTTC TRBV7-2 - - TRBJ2-7
CASSPGHGYSYEQYF TGTGCCAGTAGTCCGGGACACGGATATTCCTACGAGCAGTACTTC TRBV19 - - TRBJ2-7
CASSLTHVRAKNEKLFF TGTGCCAGCAGCCTAACCCACGTCAGGGCCAAAAATGAAAAACTGTTTTTT TRBV7-9 - - TRBJ1-4
CASREPGRPGDTGELFF TGTGCCAGCAGAGAGCCGGGACGCCCGGGGGACACCGGGGAGCTGTTTTTT TRBV28 medium-sized - TRBJ2-2
CASSSSGASSYEQYF TGTGCCAGCAGCTCAAGCGGGGCTAGCTCCTACGAGCAGTACTTC TRBV7-6 - TRBD2 TRBJ2-7
CASSPGTGGSYEQYF TGTGCCAGTAGTCCGGGGACAGGGGGCTCCTACGAGCAGTACTTC TRBV19 - TRBD1 TRBJ2-7
CASSPGWGLTEAFF TGTGCCAGCAGCCCGGGGTGGGGTCTCACTGAAGCTTTCTTT TRBV5-6 - - TRBJ1-1
CASSWTGGEFYEQYF TGTGCCAGCAGTTGGACAGGGGGGGAATTCTACGAGCAGTACTTC TRBV27 medium-sized TRBD1 TRBJ2-7
CASSLSPRGEQYF TGTGCCAGCAGCCTCTCGCCCCGTGGCGAGCAGTACTTC TRBV7-8 - - TRBJ2-7
CAWSLTGTTEAFF TGTGCCTGGAGCTTGACTGGGACCACTGAAGCTTTCTTT TRBV30 few - TRBJ1-1
CASSEGQGGSFF TGCGCCAGCAGTGAGGGGCAGGGGGGTTCTTTCTTT TRBV10-1 medium-sized TRBD1 TRBJ1-1
CASSLTSSGYYNEQFF TGTGCCAGCAGCTTAACTTCTAGCGGTTATTACAATGAGCAGTTCTTC TRBV7-8 - TRBD2 TRBJ2-1
CASSSRGTTNNEQFF TGTGCCAGCAGCTCGCGTGGGACTACCAACAATGAGCAGTTCTTC TRBV7-9 - TRBD2 TRBJ2-1
CASSKLDGKTEAFF TGTGCCAGCAGCAAACTGGACGGGAAAACTGAAGCTTTCTTT TRBV7-9 - - TRBJ1-1
CASSLGPALRASSYNEQFF TGTGCCAGCAGCTTAGGCCCAGCGTTGAGGGCAAGCTCCTACAATGAGCAGTTCTTC TRBV7-2 medium-sized - TRBJ2-1
CSVDLSGRAGGELFF TGCAGCGTTGACCTTAGCGGGAGGGCCGGCGGGGAGCTGTTTTTT TRBV29-1 once TRBD2 TRBJ2-2
CASSFGTGDYEQYF TGTGCCAGCAGCTTCGGGACAGGGGACTACGAGCAGTACTTC TRBV5-3 - TRBD1 TRBJ2-7
CSVEFRPNTEAFF TGCAGCGTTGAATTCAGACCGAACACTGAAGCTTTCTTT TRBV29-1 - - TRBJ1-1
CASSLVTGELFF TGTGCCAGCAGCTTAGTCACCGGGGAGCTGTTTTTT TRBV7-9 medium-sized - TRBJ2-2
CASSLGGWDTQYF TGTGCCAGCAGCTTAGGAGGGTGGGATACGCAGTATTTT TRBV7-3 - - TRBJ2-3
CAWSVMGTGELFF TGTGCCTGGAGTGTAATGGGGACCGGGGAGCTGTTTTTT TRBV30 medium-sized - TRBJ2-2
CASSHSLLNTEAFF TGCGCCAGCAGCCATTCTTTACTGAACACTGAAGCTTTCTTT TRBV4-3 medium-sized - TRBJ1-1
CASSPTSGSSYNEQFF TGTGCCAGCAGCCCAACTAGCGGGAGCTCCTACAATGAGCAGTTCTTC TRBV9 - TRBD2 TRBJ2-1
CASSLGNTEAFF TGTGCCAGCAGTTTAGGTAATACTGAAGCTTTCTTT TRBV27 once - TRBJ1-1
CASSQVAMAKNIQYF TGCGCCAGCAGCCAAGTAGCCATGGCCAAAAACATTCAGTACTTC TRBV4-1 - - TRBJ2-4
CASSLTVYTEAFF TGTGCCAGCAGTCTAACAGTCTACACTGAAGCTTTCTTT TRBV11-1 - - TRBJ1-1
CASSLVERPYEQYF TGTGCCAGCAGCTTAGTTGAGCGTCCCTACGAGCAGTACTTC TRBV7-3 few - TRBJ2-7
CASAYGTGDYNEQFF TGTGCCAGCGCATATGGGACAGGGGACTACAATGAGCAGTTCTTC TRBV5-6 - TRBD1 TRBJ2-1
CASSTYSGGPGHEQFF TGTGCCAGCAGCACATACTCGGGCGGGCCGGGCCATGAGCAGTTCTTC TRBV27 - - TRBJ2-1
CASSHTSGSSYEQYF TGTGCCAGCAGCCATACTAGCGGATCTTCCTACGAGCAGTACTTC TRBV7-2 - TRBD2 TRBJ2-7
CASCVTRDRERETQYF TGTGCCAGCTGCGTGACCCGGGACAGGGAGCGGGAGACCCAGTACTTC TRBV21-1 few - TRBJ2-5
CASSYTGNEQYF TGTGCCAGCAGTTATACAGGGAACGAGCAGTACTTC TRBV6-6 - - TRBJ2-7
CASSQGQGGTEQYF TGCGCCAGCAGCCAGGGTCAGGGCGGAACCGAGCAGTACTTC TRBV4-1 medium-sized - TRBJ2-7
CATSRGGFHEQYF TGTGCCACCAGCAGGGGAGGCTTCCACGAGCAGTACTTC TRBV15 medium-sized - TRBJ2-7
CASSLGLAGGSEQFF TGTGCCAGCAGCTTGGGACTAGCGGGAGGATCTGAGCAGTTCTTC TRBV7-9 medium-sized TRBD2 TRBJ2-1
CASSLEVNTEAFF TGTGCCAGCAGCTTAGAGGTGAACACTGAAGCTTTCTTT TRBV7-6 medium-sized - TRBJ1-1
CASSPSLGYEQYF TGTGCCAGCAGTCCTAGTTTGGGGTACGAGCAGTACTTC TRBV27 once - TRBJ2-7
CASSYAGYGYTF TGTGCCAGCAGCTATGCAGGGTATGGCTACACCTTC TRBV5-5 - - TRBJ1-2
CASSYYKREGYEQYF TGTGCCAGCAGTTACTATAAGCGGGAGGGGTACGAGCAGTACTTC TRBV6-5 medium-sized TRBD2 TRBJ2-7
CASSFGESTDTQYF TGTGCCAGCAGTTTCGGAGAGAGCACAGATACGCAGTATTTT TRBV27 - - TRBJ2-3
CASSLQLQGAFRYGYTF TGTGCCAGCAGCTTACAGCTCCAGGGGGCTTTTCGGTATGGCTACACCTTC TRBV7-9 - TRBD1 TRBJ1-2
CASSQDYEGTGNTIYF TGCGCCAGCAGCCAAGATTATGAGGGAACAGGAAACACCATATATTTT TRBV4-3 - - TRBJ1-3
CANLWPSPPEAFF TGTGCCAATTTGTGGCCCTCCCCTCCTGAAGCTTTCTTT TRBV4-2 few - TRBJ1-1
CASSQVSMNTEAFF TGCGCCAGCAGCCAAGTCTCCATGAACACTGAAGCTTTCTTT TRBV4-1 large - TRBJ1-1
CASSLVAGGATNEKLFF TGTGCCAGCAGCTTAGTGGCAGGTGGGGCAACTAATGAAAAACTGTTTTTT TRBV7-9 - - TRBJ1-4
CASRASGETQYF TGTGCCAGCCGGGCTAGCGGAGAGACCCAGTACTTC TRBV10-3 - TRBD2 TRBJ2-5
CASSAGTVANTEAFF TGTGCCAGCAGCGCCGGGACAGTAGCTAACACTGAAGCTTTCTTT TRBV9 medium-sized TRBD1 TRBJ1-1
CASSLLYNEQFF TGTGCCAGCAGTTTACTTTACAATGAGCAGTTCTTC TRBV28 medium-sized - TRBJ2-1
CAISESIVQETQYF TGTGCCATCAGTGAGTCTATCGTCCAAGAGACCCAGTACTTC TRBV10-3 - - TRBJ2-5
CASGIAGGADEQYF TGTGCCAGCGGGATAGCGGGGGGCGCGGACGAGCAGTACTTC TRBV5-6 - TRBD2 TRBJ2-7
CASSELNRDGYTF TGTGCCAGCAGCGAGCTCAACAGGGATGGCTACACCTTC TRBV5-5 - - TRBJ1-2
CSVEVRGSLYNEQFF TGCAGCGTTGAGGTGCGGGGGAGCCTATACAATGAGCAGTTCTTC TRBV29-1 few TRBD2 TRBJ2-1
CASSQVSGSSYEQYF TGCGCCAGCAGCCAAGTCTCGGGGAGTTCCTACGAGCAGTACTTC TRBV4-1 medium-sized - TRBJ2-7